Only a few counts were recorded for the clone carrying this TCR beta chain. Its cognate antigen is unknown. V was cut by 5 bases and J by 1 base, with 11 bases left in between. The CDR3 runs 14 residues. CDR1 is SGHTA and CDR2 is FQGNSA in the germline V gene. This sample was included in a study of blood T cells in healthy people across ages. A sample-barcoded 5' primer and a J-beta primer mix were used in a second PCR of roughly 6 to 11 cycles. TCRdb itself ran the 5' RACE reads through MiXCR, one entry per CDR3 protein. The data contain 700,000 or so distinct CDR3 sequences, around two fifths of them singletons. Study outcomes and limitations: As age increased, TCR beta diversity per million T cells fell in a roughly linear fashion.

V and J are TRBV7-2 and TRBJ1-2, with D tentatively TRBD1 (5 bases). Sequenced: blood. This TCR came from a man older than 75 in good health. The CDR3 nucleotides are TGTGCCAGCAGCCTAGGAGGACATAACTATGGCTACACCTTC. Translated, it gives CASSLGGHNYGYTF.